This TCR beta chain stems from a study of blood T cell repertoires in COVID-19. The wider study: Sites across the United States, Italy and Spain contributed samples from acute and convalescent COVID-19. Sources were T cells, B-cell-depleted T cells, or PBMCs; the material itself was cDNA or gDNA.

In the authors' workflow: For nucleated cells, counts were estimated from reference gene primer amplification. Using immunoSEQ multiplex PCR, the repertoire was profiled, and TCRdb retains in-frame clones only, with some absent. V, J and clone size were drawn from that table, and D and trimming were deduced from the DNA. The sample lists hundreds of thousands of clones, about 83% occurring once. Trimming took 2 bases from V and 0 from J; bases not matched to a gene: 12. The CDR3 loop spans 19 amino acids. Per the germline V gene, CDR1 is LGHNA and CDR2 is YNFKEQ. The receptor was isolated from a woman between 45 and 65 years old who had recovered from COVID-19. The sequencing input was peripheral blood. V and J are TRBV4-2 and TRBJ2-1; TRBD2 agrees at 8 bases. CDR3 protein: CASSQLGGGRGISYNEQFF. The CDR3 DNA sequence: TGTGCCAGCAGCCAACTAGGCGGGGGGCGCGGGATCTCCTACAATGAGCAGTTCTTC.